This record looks at one T cell receptor (beta chain) sequence and its context. Germline CDR1 SGDLS, CDR2 YYNGEE. This CDR3 has 14 residues. V lost 2 bases and J 7 bases, leaving 13 bases between the germline ends. Libraries were prepared by immunoSEQ multiplex PCR; TCRdb keeps only in-frame clonotypes and omits some of them. Of 20,000 to 25,000 clones in the sample, about 86% were seen once. The sample belongs to a study of T cell changes during pregnancy in multiple sclerosis. This receptor was taken from a female donor in good health, enrolled as a control in a pregnancy study. The chain combines TRBV9 with TRBJ1-5, with a tentative D call TRBD1 (5 bases). The sequencing used CD4+ T cells from peripheral blood mononuclear cells, collected in the first trimester of pregnancy. Here the CDR3 DNA reads TGTGCCAGCAGCGTGGGTGTAGGGGCCCAGCCCCAGCATTTT. It encodes CASSVGVGAQPQHF.